This TCR beta chain came from a study of response to subunit inactivated influenza vaccine. The study, taken as a whole, reports: T cells newly recruited by each seasonal influenza vaccination are few, the authors suggested.

This clonotype was recorded many times. Its antigen is still unknown. Germline V CDR1 and CDR2: SQVTM, ANQGSEA. J was trimmed by 2 bases and V by 7 bases; bases with no gene match: 10. The CDR3 runs 14 residues. Using its own MiXCR run on the RT-PCR reads, TCRdb lists one record per CDR3 protein. The table has hundreds of thousands of distinct CDR3 sequences, more than 15% seen once. The sample consisted of PBMCs from blood, taken about 13 days after vaccination. The receptor comes from a man between 45 and 60 years old who received an inactivated influenza vaccine. The rearrangement links TRBV29-1 to TRBJ2-7, with 8 nucleotides matching TRBD2. The CDR3 sequence is CSARPAGDPYEQYF. Here the CDR3 DNA reads TGCAGCGCCAGGCCAGCGGGAGACCCCTACGAGCAGTACTTC.